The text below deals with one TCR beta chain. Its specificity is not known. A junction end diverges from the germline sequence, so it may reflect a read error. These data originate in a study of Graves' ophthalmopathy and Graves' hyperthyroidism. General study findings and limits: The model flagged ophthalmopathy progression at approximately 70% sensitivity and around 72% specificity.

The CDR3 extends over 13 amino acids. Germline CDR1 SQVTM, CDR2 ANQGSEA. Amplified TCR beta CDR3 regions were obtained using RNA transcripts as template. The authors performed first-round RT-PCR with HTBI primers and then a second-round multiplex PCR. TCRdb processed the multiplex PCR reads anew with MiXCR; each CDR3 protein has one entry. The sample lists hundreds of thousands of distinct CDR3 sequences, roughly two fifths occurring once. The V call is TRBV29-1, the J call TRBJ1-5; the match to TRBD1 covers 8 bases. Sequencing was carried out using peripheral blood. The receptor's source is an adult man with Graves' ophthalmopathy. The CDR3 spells CACSTGEGQPQHF. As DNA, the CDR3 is TGTGCCTGTTCGACAGGGGAAGGACAGCCCCAGCATTTT.